The TCR beta chain under discussion was sequenced for a study of T cell repertoires in ileal Crohn's disease. Time point given: neoterminal ileum biopsy at postoperative endoscopy, about 6 months after surgery. Here immunoSEQ multiplex PCR was the method, and the copy in TCRdb shows in-frame clones only, minus some. Counted here are tens of thousands of clones, roughly nine tenths occurring once; the ten biggest clones make up about 2%. The V end lost 4 bases, the J end lost 0 bases, and 5 bases lay between the germline ends. CDR3 size: 12 residues. Germline-derived CDR1 and CDR2 are SGHRS and YFSETQ. Study results and caveats: Within the first postoperative year, endoscopy came at median around seven months.

This clone was seen a single time. No antigen is known for it. This clonotype originated in an adult with Crohn's disease. Sequenced input: ileal tissue. The rearrangement links TRBV5-1 to TRBJ2-7; possible D gene TRBD2, 5 bases. Here the CDR3 reads CASSGSSYEQYF. Here the CDR3 DNA reads TGCGCCAGCAGCGGGAGCTCCTACGAGCAGTACTTC.